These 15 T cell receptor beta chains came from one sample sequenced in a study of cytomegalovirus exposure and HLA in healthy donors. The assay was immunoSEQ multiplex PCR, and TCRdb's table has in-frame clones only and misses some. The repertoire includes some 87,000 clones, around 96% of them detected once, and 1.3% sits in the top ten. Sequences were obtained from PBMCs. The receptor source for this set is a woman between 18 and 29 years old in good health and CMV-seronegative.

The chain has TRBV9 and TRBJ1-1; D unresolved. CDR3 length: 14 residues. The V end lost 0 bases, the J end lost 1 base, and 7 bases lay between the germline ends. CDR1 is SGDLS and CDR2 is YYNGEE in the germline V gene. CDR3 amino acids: CASSVGAKNTEAFF. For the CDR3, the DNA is TGTGCCAGCAGCGTAGGGGCAAAGAACACTGAAGCTTTCTTT.

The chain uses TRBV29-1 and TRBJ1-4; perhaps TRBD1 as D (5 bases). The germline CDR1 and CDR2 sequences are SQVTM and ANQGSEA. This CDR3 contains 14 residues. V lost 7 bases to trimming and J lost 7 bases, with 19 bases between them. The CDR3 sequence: CSARVDLGGEKLFF. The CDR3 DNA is TGCAGCGCCCGAGTGGACTTGGGGGGTGAAAAACTGTTTTTT.

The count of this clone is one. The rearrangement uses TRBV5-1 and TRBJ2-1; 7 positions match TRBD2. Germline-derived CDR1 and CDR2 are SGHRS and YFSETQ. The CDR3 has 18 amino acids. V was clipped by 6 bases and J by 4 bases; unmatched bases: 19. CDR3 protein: CASTSSGGERARYNEQFF. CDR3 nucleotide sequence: TGCGCCAGCACGTCTTCGGGGGGAGAAAGAGCGAGATACAATGAGCAGTTCTTC.

The CDR3 coding sequence is TGTGCCAGCAGTTACGCCGGGGGGGACTGGGGCAACGTCCTGACTTTC. Its translation is CASSYAGGDWGNVLTF. The rearrangement joins TRBV6-5 to TRBJ2-6, with 8 bases matching TRBD2. CDR1 and CDR2 from the germline V gene are MNHEY and SVGAGI. Trimming at V came to 2 bases and at J to 9 bases, leaving 9 bases not matched to a gene. CDR3 length: 16 residues.

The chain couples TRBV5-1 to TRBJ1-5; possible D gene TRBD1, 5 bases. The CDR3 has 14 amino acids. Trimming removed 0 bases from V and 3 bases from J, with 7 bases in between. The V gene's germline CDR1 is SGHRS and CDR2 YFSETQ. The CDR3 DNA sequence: TGCGCCAGCAGCTTGGGACAGCCCAATCAGCCCCAGCATTTT. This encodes CASSLGQPNQPQHF. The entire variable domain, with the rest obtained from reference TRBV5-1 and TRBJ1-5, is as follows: KAGVTQTPRYLIKTRGQQVTLSCSPISGHRSVSWYQQTPGQGLQFLFEYFSETQRNKGNFPGRFSGRQFSNSRSEMNVSTLELGDSALYLCASSLGQPNQPQHFGDGTRLSIL.

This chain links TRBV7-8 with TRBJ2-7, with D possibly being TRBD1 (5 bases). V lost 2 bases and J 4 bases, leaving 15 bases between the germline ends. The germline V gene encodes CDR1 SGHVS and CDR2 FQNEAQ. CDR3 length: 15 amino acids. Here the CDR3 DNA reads TGTGCCAGCAGCTTATTCAGGGCATCTCTGTACGAGCAGTACTTC. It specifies CASSLFRASLYEQYF.

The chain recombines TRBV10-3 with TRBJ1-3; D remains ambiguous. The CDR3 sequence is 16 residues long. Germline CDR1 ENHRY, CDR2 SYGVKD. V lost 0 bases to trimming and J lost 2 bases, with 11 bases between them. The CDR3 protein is CAISESRGRAGNTIYF. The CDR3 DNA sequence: TGTGCCATCAGTGAGTCGCGAGGGAGGGCTGGAAACACCATATATTTT.

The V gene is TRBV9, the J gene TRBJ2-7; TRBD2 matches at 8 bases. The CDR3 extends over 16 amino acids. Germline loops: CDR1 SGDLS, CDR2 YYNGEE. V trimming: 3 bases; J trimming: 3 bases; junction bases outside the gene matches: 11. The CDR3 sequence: CASSGLAGGVFYEQYF. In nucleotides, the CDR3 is TGTGCCAGCAGCGGCCTCGCGGGAGGAGTATTCTACGAGCAGTACTTC.

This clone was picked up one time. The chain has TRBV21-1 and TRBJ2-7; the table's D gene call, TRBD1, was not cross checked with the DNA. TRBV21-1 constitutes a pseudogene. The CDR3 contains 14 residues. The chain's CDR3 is CASSGAGKIHEQYF. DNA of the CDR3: TGTGCCAGCAGCGGCGCAGGGAAGATCCACGAGCAGTACTTC.

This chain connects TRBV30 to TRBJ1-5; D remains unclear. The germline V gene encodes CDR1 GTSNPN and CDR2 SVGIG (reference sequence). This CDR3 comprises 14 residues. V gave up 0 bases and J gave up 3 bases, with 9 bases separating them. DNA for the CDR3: TGTGCCTGGAGTGTAGGAGCAGACAATCAGCCCCAGCATTTT. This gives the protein CAWSVGADNQPQHF. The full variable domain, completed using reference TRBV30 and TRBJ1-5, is SQTIHQWPATLVQPVGSPLSLECTVEGTSNPNLYWYRQAAGRGLQLLFYSVGIGQISSEVPQNLSASRPQDRQFILSSKKLLLSDSGFYLCAWSVGADNQPQHFGDGTRLSIL.

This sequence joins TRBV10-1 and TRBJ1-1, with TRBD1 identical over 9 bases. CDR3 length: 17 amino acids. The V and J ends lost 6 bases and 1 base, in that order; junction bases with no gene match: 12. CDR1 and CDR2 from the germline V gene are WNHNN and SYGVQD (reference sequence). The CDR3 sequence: CASRGGGQGMENTEAFF. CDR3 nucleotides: TGCGCCAGCAGGGGGGGAGGACAGGGGATGGAGAACACTGAAGCTTTCTTT.

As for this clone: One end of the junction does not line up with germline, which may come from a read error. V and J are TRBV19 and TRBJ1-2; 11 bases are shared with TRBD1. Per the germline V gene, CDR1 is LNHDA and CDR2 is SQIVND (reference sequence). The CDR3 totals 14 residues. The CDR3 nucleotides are TGTGCCAGTAGTATAGATCAGGGACAGGGGGTTCTCGCCTTC. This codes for CASSIDQGQGVLAF.

This chain's CDR3 is CASWRLAGGTDTQYF. The CDR3 nucleotides read TGTGCCAGCTGGAGACTAGCGGGGGGCACAGATACGCAGTATTTT. The V call is TRBV27, the J call TRBJ2-3; 12 bases match TRBD2. The CDR3 covers 15 residues. Germline V lookup: CDR1 MNHEY, CDR2 SMNVEV (reference sequence). J gave up 1 base and V 8 bases, and 4 bases lay outside the gene matches.

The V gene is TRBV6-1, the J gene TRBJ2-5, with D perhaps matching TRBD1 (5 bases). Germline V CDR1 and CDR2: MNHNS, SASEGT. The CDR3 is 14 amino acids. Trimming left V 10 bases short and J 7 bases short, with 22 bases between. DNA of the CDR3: TGTGCCATACTGCAAAAGACAGCAACGGGGACCCAGTACTTC. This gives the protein CAILQKTATGTQYF.

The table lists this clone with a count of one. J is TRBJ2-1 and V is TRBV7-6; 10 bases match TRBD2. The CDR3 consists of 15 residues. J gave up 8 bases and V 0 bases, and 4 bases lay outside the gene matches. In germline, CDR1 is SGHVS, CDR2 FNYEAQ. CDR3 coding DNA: TGTGCCAGCAGCTTAGCGTCTAGCGGGAGCGATGAGCAGTTCTTC. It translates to CASSLASSGSDEQFF.